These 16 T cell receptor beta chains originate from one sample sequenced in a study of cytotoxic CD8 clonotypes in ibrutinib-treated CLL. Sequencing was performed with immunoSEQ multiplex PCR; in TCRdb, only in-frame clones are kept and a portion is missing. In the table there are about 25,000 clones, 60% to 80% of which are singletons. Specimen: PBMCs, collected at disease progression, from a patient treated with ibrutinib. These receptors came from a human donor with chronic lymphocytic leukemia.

Here the CDR3 reads CASSPQSGGDEQFF. DNA of the CDR3: TGTGCCAGCTCACCACAGAGCGGGGGTGATGAGCAGTTCTTC. The J gene is TRBJ2-1, the V gene TRBV18; 8 bases match TRBD2. This CDR3 comprises 14 residues. The junction had 4 bases not matched to a gene; V was cut back by 1 base and J by 8 bases. Germline V lookup: CDR1 KGHSH, CDR2 LQKENI.

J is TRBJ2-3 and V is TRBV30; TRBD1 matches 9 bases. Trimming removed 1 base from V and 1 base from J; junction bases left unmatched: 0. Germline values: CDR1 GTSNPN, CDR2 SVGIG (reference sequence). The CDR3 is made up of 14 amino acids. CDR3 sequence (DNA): TGTGCCTGGAGTGGACAGGGGGGCACAGATACGCAGTATTTT. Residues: CAWSGQGGTDTQYF.

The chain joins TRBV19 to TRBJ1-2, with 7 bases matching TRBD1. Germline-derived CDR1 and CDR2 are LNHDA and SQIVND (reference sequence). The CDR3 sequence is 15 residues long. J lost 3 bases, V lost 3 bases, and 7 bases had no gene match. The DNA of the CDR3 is TGTGCCAGTAGTATCCTGGACAGGCCGCACTATGGCTACACCTTC. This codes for CASSILDRPHYGYTF.

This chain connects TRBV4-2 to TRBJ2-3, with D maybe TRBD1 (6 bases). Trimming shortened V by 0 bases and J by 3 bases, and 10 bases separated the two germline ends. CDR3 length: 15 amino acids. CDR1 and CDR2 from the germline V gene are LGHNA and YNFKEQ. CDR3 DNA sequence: TGTGCCAGCAGCCAAGAGACACAGGGAACAGATACGCAGTATTTT. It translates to CASSQETQGTDTQYF.

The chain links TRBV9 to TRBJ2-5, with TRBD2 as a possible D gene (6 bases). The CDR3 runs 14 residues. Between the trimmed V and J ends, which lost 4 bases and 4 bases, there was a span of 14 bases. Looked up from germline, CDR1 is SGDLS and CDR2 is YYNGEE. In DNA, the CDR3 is TGTGCCAGCAGCCCCAGTAACGGGGGAGAGACCCAGTACTTC. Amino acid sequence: CASSPSNGGETQYF.

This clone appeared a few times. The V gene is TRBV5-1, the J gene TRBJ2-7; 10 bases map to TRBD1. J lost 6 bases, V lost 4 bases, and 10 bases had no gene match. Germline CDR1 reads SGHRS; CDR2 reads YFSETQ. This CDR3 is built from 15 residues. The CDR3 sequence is CASSRPGTGVAEQYF. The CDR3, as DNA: TGCGCCAGCAGCCGGCCTGGGACAGGGGTAGCCGAGCAGTACTTC.

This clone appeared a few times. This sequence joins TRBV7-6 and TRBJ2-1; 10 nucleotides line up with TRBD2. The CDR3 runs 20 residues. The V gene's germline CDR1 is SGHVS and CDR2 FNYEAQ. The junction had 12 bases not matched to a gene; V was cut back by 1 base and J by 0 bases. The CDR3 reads CASSLGSSGGHSVSYNEQFF. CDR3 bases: TGTGCCAGCAGCTTAGGATCTAGCGGGGGTCACTCCGTCTCCTACAATGAGCAGTTCTTC. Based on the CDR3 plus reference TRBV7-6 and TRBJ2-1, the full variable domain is GAGVSQSPRYKVTKRGQDVALRCDPISGHVSLYWYRQALGQGPEFLTYFNYEAQQDKSGLPNDRFSAERPEGSISTLTIQRTEQRDSAMYRCASSLGSSGGHSVSYNEQFFGPGTRLTVL.

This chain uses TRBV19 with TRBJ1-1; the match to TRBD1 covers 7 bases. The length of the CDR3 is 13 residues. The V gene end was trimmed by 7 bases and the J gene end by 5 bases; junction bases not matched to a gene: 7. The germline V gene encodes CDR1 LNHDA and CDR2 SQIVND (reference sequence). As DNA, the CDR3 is TGTGCCAGTAAGGGGCAGGGGGAAACTGAAGCTTTCTTT. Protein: CASKGQGETEAFF.

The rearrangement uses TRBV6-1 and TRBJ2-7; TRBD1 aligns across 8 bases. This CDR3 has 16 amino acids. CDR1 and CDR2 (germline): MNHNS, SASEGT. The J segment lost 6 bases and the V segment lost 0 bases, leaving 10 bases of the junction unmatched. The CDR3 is CASSEASMTGAAEQYF. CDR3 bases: TGTGCCAGCAGTGAAGCCTCAATGACAGGGGCTGCCGAGCAGTACTTC.

CDR3 region: CAIGQGNYEQYF. The CDR3 nucleotides read TGTGCCATAGGACAGGGGAACTACGAGCAGTACTTC. The chain has TRBV10-3 and TRBJ2-7, with TRBD1 identical over 9 bases. The length of the CDR3 is 12 residues. With V trimmed by 9 bases and J by 3 bases, 3 bases remained unmatched. Per the germline V gene, CDR1 is ENHRY and CDR2 is SYGVKD.

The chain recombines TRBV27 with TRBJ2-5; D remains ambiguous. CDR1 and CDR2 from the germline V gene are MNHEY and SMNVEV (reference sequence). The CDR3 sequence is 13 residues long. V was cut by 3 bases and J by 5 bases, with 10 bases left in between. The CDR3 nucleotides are TGTGCCAGCAGTTTGGTGGGCCGGGAGACCCAGTACTTC. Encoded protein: CASSLVGRETQYF.

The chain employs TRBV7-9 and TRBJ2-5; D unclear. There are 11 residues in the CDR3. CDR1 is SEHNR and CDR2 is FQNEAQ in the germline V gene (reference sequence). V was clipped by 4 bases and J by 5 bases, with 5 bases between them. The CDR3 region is CASSSEETQYF. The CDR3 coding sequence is TGTGCCAGCAGCTCGGAGGAGACCCAGTACTTC. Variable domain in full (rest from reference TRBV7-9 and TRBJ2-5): DTGVSQNPRHKITKRGQNVTFRCDPISEHNRLYWYRQTLGQGPEFLTYFQNEAQLEKSRLLSDRFSAERPKGSFSTLEIQRTEQGDSAMYLCASSSEETQYFGPGTRLLVL.

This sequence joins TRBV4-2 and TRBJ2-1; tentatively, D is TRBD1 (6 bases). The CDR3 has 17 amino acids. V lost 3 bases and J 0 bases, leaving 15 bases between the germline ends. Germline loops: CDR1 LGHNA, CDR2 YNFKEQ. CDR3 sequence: CASSHPTGGGSYNEQFF. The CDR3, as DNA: TGTGCCAGCAGCCACCCGACAGGTGGGGGCTCCTACAATGAGCAGTTCTTC.

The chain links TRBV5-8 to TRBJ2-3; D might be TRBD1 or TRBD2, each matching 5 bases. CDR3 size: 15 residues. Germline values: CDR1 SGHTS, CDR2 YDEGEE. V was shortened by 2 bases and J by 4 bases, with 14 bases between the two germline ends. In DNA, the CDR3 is TGTGCCAGCAGCTTATCGGGGACGGGACCAGATACGCAGTATTTT. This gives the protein CASSLSGTGPDTQYF.

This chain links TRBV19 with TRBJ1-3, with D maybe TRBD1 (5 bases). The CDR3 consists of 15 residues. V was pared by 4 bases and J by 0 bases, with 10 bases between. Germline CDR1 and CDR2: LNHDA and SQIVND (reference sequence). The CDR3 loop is CASSKRGISGNTIYF. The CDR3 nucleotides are TGTGCCAGTAGTAAAAGGGGAATCTCTGGAAACACCATATATTTT.

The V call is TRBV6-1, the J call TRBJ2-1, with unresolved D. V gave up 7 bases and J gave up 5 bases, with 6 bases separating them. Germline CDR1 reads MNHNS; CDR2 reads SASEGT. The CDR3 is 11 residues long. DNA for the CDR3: TGTGCCAGCATACGGAACAATGAGCAGTTCTTC. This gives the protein CASIRNNEQFF.